These T cell receptor beta chains were read from a single sample in a study of blood T cell repertoires in COVID-19. Only in-frame clones appear in the TCRdb table, and some are missing; sequencing was by immunoSEQ multiplex PCR. The repertoire holds around 120,000 clones, with around 88% as singletons. What was sequenced was peripheral blood. Receptor source: a man at least 80 years old with active or convalescent COVID-19. Each CDR3 is given with its conserved first and last residue. The order of the fields is V gene, D gene, clone size, J gene, CDR3 protein, CDR3 DNA. D genes are given only for firm matches. The listing skips clone size in some rows; elsewhere it reads once, few, many or a size class.

>TRBV6-5|.|.|TRBJ2-2
CASRGLAANTGELFF
TGTGCCAGCCGGGGGTTGGCCGCGAACACCGGGGAGCTGTTTTTT
>TRBV19|.|once|TRBJ1-6
CASSRIARGNSPLHF
TGTGCCAGTAGCCGAATTGCGCGAGGGAATTCACCCCTCCACTTT
>TRBV7-2|TRBD1|few|TRBJ1-2
CASSLVGQDGYTF
TGTGCCAGCAGCTTAGTCGGACAGGATGGCTACACCTTC
>TRBV7-2|.|.|TRBJ1-2
CASSPLPNYGYTF
TGTGCCAGCAGTCCTCTCCCTAACTATGGCTACACCTTC
>TRBV25-1|TRBD1|.|TRBJ2-7
CASSRGGKVEQYF
TGTGCCAGCAGTCGAGGGGGCAAGGTAGAGCAGTACTTC
>TRBV6-2/TRBV6-3|TRBD2|.|TRBJ2-1
CASSYKVGGSSYNEQFF
TGTGCCAGCAGTTACAAGGTCGGGGGGAGCTCCTACAATGAGCAGTTCTTC
>TRBV7-2|.|.|TRBJ2-5
CASSLSVAGETQYF
TGTGCCAGCAGCTTAAGTGTGGCGGGGGAGACCCAGTACTTC
>TRBV18|.|.|TRBJ1-1
CASSPFRRGSDTEAFF
TGTGCCAGCTCACCATTTCGACGGGGGAGCGACACTGAAGCTTTCTTT
>TRBV4-3|.|.|TRBJ1-4
CASSQAWAATNEKLFF
TGCGCCAGCAGCCAAGCGTGGGCCGCAACTAATGAAAAACTGTTTTTT
>TRBV5-1|TRBD1|.|TRBJ2-2
CASSLGQAPNTGELFF
TGCGCCAGCAGCCTAGGACAGGCTCCGAACACCGGGGAGCTGTTTTTT
>TRBV19|TRBD1|.|TRBJ1-4
CASSPRDRGGEKLFF
TGTGCCAGTAGTCCCCGGGACAGGGGAGGTGAAAAACTGTTTTTT
>TRBV7-2|.|few|TRBJ1-2
CASSRKQGHYGYTF
TGTGCCAGCAGCAGAAAACAGGGCCACTATGGCTACACCTTC
>TRBV10-3|TRBD2|.|TRBJ2-1
CAIRERGGDNEQFF
TGTGCCATCAGGGAGCGGGGGGGAGACAATGAGCAGTTCTTC
>TRBV4-3|.|.|TRBJ2-6
CASSQDIGGGANVLTF
TGCGCCAGCAGCCAAGATATAGGCGGGGGGGCCAACGTCCTGACTTTC
>TRBV12-3/TRBV12-4|.|.|TRBJ1-6
CASRRHTNSPLHF
TGTGCCAGCAGACGACATACAAATTCACCCCTCCACTTT
>TRBV5-1|TRBD1|.|TRBJ2-2
CASSWGQGGATGELFF
TGCGCCAGCAGCTGGGGACAGGGGGGCGCCACCGGGGAGCTGTTTTTT
>TRBV4-1|.|.|TRBJ2-1
CASSRALDNEQFF
TGCGCCAGCAGCCGGGCCTTGGACAATGAGCAGTTCTTC
>TRBV7-9|.|once|TRBJ1-4
CASSLGSRQNEKLFF
TGTGCCAGCAGCTTAGGTTCTCGACAGAATGAAAAACTGTTTTTT
>TRBV7-9|TRBD2|.|TRBJ2-5
CASSPPRGLAGGQETQYF
TGTGCCAGCAGCCCCCCCCGTGGACTAGCGGGGGGGCAAGAGACCCAGTACTTC
>TRBV5-5|TRBD1|.|TRBJ1-6
CASSYGTGPAPLHF
TGTGCCAGCAGCTACGGGACAGGGCCGGCTCCCCTCCACTTT
>TRBV7-9|.|.|TRBJ2-3
CASSFRGGSSTDTQYF
TGTGCCAGCAGCTTCCGCGGAGGTTCTAGCACAGATACGCAGTATTTT
>TRBV18|.|.|TRBJ1-6
CASSAGGDSPLHF
TGTGCCAGCTCGGCTGGGGGGGACTCACCCCTCCACTTT
>TRBV21-1|.|many|TRBJ1-6
CASSIRTVRSPLHF
TGTGCCAGCAGCATCCGGACAGTTAGATCACCCCTCCACTTT
>TRBV5-1|.|.|TRBJ1-3
CASSSGLGNTIYF
TGCGCCAGCAGCTCGGGACTCGGAAACACCATATATTTT
>TRBV5-1|.|.|TRBJ2-7
CASSLDRSSYEQYF
TGCGCCAGCAGCTTGGACAGGTCTTCCTACGAGCAGTACTTC
>TRBV4-3|TRBD1|.|TRBJ1-3
CASSQGTGPGNTIYF
TGCGCCAGCAGCCAAGGGACAGGCCCTGGAAACACCATATATTTT
>TRBV27|TRBD1|.|TRBJ1-5
CASRQGVISNQPQHF
TGTGCCAGCCGACAGGGGGTTATTTCCAATCAGCCCCAGCATTTT
>TRBV11-2|.|.|TRBJ1-1
CASSYREGAFF
TGTGCCAGCAGCTACAGGGAGGGAGCTTTCTTT
>TRBV5-1|.|.|TRBJ1-4
CASSSDSTYEKLFF
TGCGCCAGCAGCTCCGACAGTACGTATGAAAAACTGTTTTTT
>TRBV11-2|.|once|TRBJ1-1
CASSSGWATEAFF
TGTGCCAGCAGTTCAGGGTGGGCCACTGAAGCTTTCTTT
>TRBV5-5|.|.|TRBJ1-2
CASSLAGGSGYTF
TGTGCCAGCAGCTTGGCGGGGGGCTCTGGCTACACCTTC
>TRBV18|TRBD1|.|TRBJ2-1
CASAWTGAGEQFF
TGTGCCAGCGCGTGGACAGGGGCGGGGGAGCAGTTCTTC
>TRBV11-2|.|.|TRBJ1-3
CASSLEGQGRRGNTIYF
TGTGCCAGCAGCTTAGAAGGGCAGGGGCGACGGGGAAACACCATATATTTT
>TRBV5-1|TRBD2|.|TRBJ2-5
CASSPLLREEETQYF
TGCGCCAGCAGCCCTCTACTGCGGGAGGAGGAGACCCAGTACTTC
>TRBV9|TRBD1|.|TRBJ2-1
CASSSRGDSHNEQFF
TGTGCCAGCAGCTCTCGAGGGGACAGCCACAATGAGCAGTTCTTC
>TRBV2|.|.|TRBJ1-6
CAGRDQSSYNSPLHF
TGTGCCGGGAGGGATCAGAGCTCCTATAATTCACCCCTCCACTTT
>TRBV5-1|.|.|TRBJ1-4
CASSLGAATNEKLFF
TGCGCCAGCAGCTTGGGGGCCGCAACTAATGAAAAACTGTTTTTT
>TRBV7-2|.|.|TRBJ1-3
CASSPRFEALGNTIYF
TGTGCCAGCAGCCCTCGTTTTGAGGCCCTCGGAAACACCATATATTTT
>TRBV27|.|once|TRBJ1-2
CASSSSQGYTF
TGTGCCAGCAGTTCCTCACAAGGCTACACCTTC
>TRBV25-1|.|.|TRBJ1-1
CASSEDSPLEAFF
TGTGCCAGCAGTGAAGATAGTCCCCTAGAAGCTTTCTTT
>TRBV7-9|.|.|TRBJ2-7
CASSAQVAYEQYF
TGTGCCAGCAGCGCTCAGGTGGCCTACGAGCAGTACTTC
>TRBV6-2/TRBV6-3|TRBD2|.|TRBJ2-5
CASSSLAGDWKTQYF
TGTGCCAGCAGTTCACTAGCGGGGGATTGGAAGACCCAGTACTTC
>TRBV19|TRBD2|.|TRBJ2-2
CASSRVAGGLKTGELFF
TGTGCCAGTAGTAGGGTAGCGGGGGGGCTCAAAACCGGGGAGCTGTTTTTT
>TRBV5-4|TRBD2|.|TRBJ2-7
CASSLAGAGGMEQYF
TGTGCCAGCAGCTTGGCCGGAGCGGGGGGGATGGAGCAGTACTTC
>TRBV18|.|.|TRBJ1-1
CASSPVTGRNTEAFF
TGTGCCAGCTCACCCGTCACAGGGAGGAACACTGAAGCTTTCTTT
>TRBV4-1|.|.|TRBJ1-1
CASSQDRTGEAFF
TGCGCCAGCAGCCAAGACCGGACGGGGGAGGCTTTCTTT
>TRBV20-1|.|few|TRBJ1-2
CSATTDGYTF
TGCAGTGCAACGACAGACGGCTACACCTTC